The rows below give T cell receptor beta chains drawn from one sample of a study of T cells after yellow fever vaccination. In TCRdb, the 5' RACE reads were re-called with MiXCR into one record per CDR3 protein. This sample yields some 150,000 distinct CDR3 sequences, of which about 10% are seen a single time; approximately 34% belongs to the top ten. The sequencing used CD8+ T cells sorted from PBMCs, collected 15 days after the yellow fever booster vaccination. These receptor sequences come from a man younger than 35 who received the YFV17D yellow fever vaccine. CDR3s leave out the opening cysteine and the closing phenylalanine or tryptophan. The order of the fields is V gene, D gene, J gene, CDR3 protein. The D gene is left open where the match is weak.

TRBV9	TRBD1	TRBJ1-1	ASSEGTGGVSEAF
TRBV5-1	NA	TRBJ1-1	ASSLYRHNTEAF
TRBV6-5	NA	TRBJ1-1	ASSPPGGLNTEAF
TRBV28	NA	TRBJ2-5	ASRPDRPQETQY
TRBV28	TRBD2	TRBJ2-3	ASRHILAGTDTQY
TRBV11-3	NA	TRBJ2-6	ASSGRDPAPRTPGANVLT
TRBV12-3/TRBV12-4	NA	TRBJ1-1	ASSLFPGHTWAF
TRBV20-1	TRBD1	TRBJ2-4	SADRVLAKNIQY
TRBV7-2	NA	TRBJ2-7	ASSPHGPSYEQY
TRBV11-1	NA	TRBJ2-7	ASSSQSSYEQY
TRBV7-9	NA	TRBJ1-2	ASSLVDKGYT
TRBV7-6	TRBD1	TRBJ2-2	ASSATGTGELF
TRBV15	TRBD2	TRBJ2-1	ATSGQRGGFGDEQF
TRBV27	NA	TRBJ1-1	ASSLKGRVRSGDTEAF
TRBV5-1	NA	TRBJ1-1	ASSFYGENTEAF
TRBV4-1	NA	TRBJ1-2	ASSQDGQGLLGGYT
TRBV10-3	TRBD2	TRBJ2-5	AISERYSRGGDRETQY
TRBV11-2	TRBD1	TRBJ2-6	ASSLDRRYSGANVLT